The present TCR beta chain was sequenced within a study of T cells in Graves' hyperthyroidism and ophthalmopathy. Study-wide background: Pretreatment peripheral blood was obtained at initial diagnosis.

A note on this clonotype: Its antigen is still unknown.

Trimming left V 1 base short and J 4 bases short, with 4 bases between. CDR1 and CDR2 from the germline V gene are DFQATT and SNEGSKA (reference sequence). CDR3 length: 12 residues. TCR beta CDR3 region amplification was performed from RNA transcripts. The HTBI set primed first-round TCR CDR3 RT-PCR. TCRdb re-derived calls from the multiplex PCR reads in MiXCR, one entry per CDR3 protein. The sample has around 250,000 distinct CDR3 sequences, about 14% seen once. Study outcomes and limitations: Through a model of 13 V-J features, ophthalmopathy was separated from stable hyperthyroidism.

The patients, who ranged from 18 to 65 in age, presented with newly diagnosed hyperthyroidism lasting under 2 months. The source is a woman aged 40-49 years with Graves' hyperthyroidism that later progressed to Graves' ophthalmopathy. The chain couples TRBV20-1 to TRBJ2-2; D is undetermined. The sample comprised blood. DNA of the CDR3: TGCAGTGCTAGAGTCGGCACCGGGGAGCTGTTTTTT. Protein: CSARVGTGELFF.